These T cell receptor beta chains were read from a single sample in a study of cytomegalovirus exposure and HLA in healthy donors. Sequencing was performed with immunoSEQ multiplex PCR; in TCRdb, only in-frame clones are kept and a portion is missing. The repertoire holds 70,000 or so clones, with around 68% as singletons. Source material: PBMCs. The receptor set was obtained from a woman aged 25 to 39 in good health and CMV-seronegative. The CDR3 runs from the conserved cysteine through the conserved F or W. The D gene is left open where the match is weak. Where a row states a size, it is once, few, many or the class of an expanded clone; other rows omit it.

CASSLAGGGKTEAFF,TGTGCCAGCAGCTTAGCCGGCGGGGGCAAAACTGAAGCTTTCTTT,TRBJ1-1,.,TRBV7-2,.
CASSPGIHEQFF,TGTGCCAGCAGTCCAGGGATTCATGAGCAGTTCTTC,TRBJ2-1,.,TRBV7-9,.
CASSESREVTGELFF,TGCGCCAGCAGTGAGTCGAGGGAGGTCACCGGGGAGCTGTTTTTT,TRBJ2-2,.,TRBV10-1,.
CASSQTSTDTQYF,TGTGCCAGTAGTCAGACTAGCACAGATACGCAGTATTTT,TRBJ2-3,.,TRBV19,.
CASLRRGTYEQYF,TGTGCCAGTCTCAGGCGGGGAACCTACGAGCAGTACTTC,TRBJ2-7,.,TRBV2,few
CASSGTTGDHQPQHF,TGTGCCAGCAGTGGGACGACAGGGGATCATCAGCCCCAGCATTTT,TRBJ1-5,TRBD1,TRBV6-1,few
CASSRSDRVYEQYF,TGTGCCAGCAGCCGATCGGACAGGGTTTACGAGCAGTACTTC,TRBJ2-7,TRBD1,TRBV27,.
CASSLVGDSTDTQYF,TGTGCCAGCAGCTTGGTGGGGGACTCCACAGATACGCAGTATTTT,TRBJ2-3,.,TRBV5-4,few
CASSAFLRGQRGNEQFF,TGTGCCAGCAGCGCTTTTTTGAGGGGGCAACGGGGGAATGAGCAGTTCTTC,TRBJ2-1,.,TRBV7-3,.
CASSLGDTYGYTF,TGTGCCAGCAGCCTAGGGGACACCTATGGCTACACCTTC,TRBJ1-2,.,TRBV5-8,.
CASFPRTSESYNEQFF,TGTGCCAGCTTCCCTAGGACTAGCGAATCCTACAATGAGCAGTTCTTC,TRBJ2-1,TRBD2,TRBV14,.
CASSRRGGSYEQYF,TGTGCCAGTAGTCGGCGCGGGGGGTCGTACGAGCAGTACTTC,TRBJ2-7,TRBD2,TRBV19,.
CATSRNRLLNYGYTF,TGTGCCACCAGCAGAAACAGGCTCCTGAACTATGGCTACACCTTC,TRBJ1-2,.,TRBV15,.
CASSEGSRGTQYF,TGTGCCAGCAGTGAAGGCAGTCGCGGAACGCAGTATTTT,TRBJ2-3,.,TRBV6-4,few
CASSSMTGEKIYNEQFF,TGTGCCAGCTCATCAATGACAGGGGAAAAAATCTACAATGAGCAGTTCTTC,TRBJ2-1,TRBD1,TRBV18,.
CASSFEAGGFASTDTQYF,TGTGCCAGCAGCTTTGAGGCGGGGGGGTTCGCTAGCACAGATACGCAGTATTTT,TRBJ2-3,TRBD2,TRBV7-6,once
CATSPYKTGKRNTEAFF,TGTGCCACCAGCCCGTACAAGACAGGGAAAAGGAACACTGAAGCTTTCTTT,TRBJ1-1,TRBD1,TRBV15,few
CASSLVGQGGEQPQHF,TGTGCCAGCAGCTTAGTTGGACAGGGCGGAGAGCAGCCCCAGCATTTT,TRBJ1-5,TRBD1,TRBV7-9,.
CASSLVPKDSYYNSPLHF,TGTGCCAGCAGCTTAGTCCCGAAGGACAGTTACTATAATTCACCCCTCCACTTT,TRBJ1-6,.,TRBV7-6,few
CASSGGVYTF,TGTGCCAGCAGCGGAGGTGTTTACACCTTC,TRBJ1-2,.,TRBV9,.
CASRGTGAGNTIYF,TGTGCCAGCAGGGGGACAGGGGCTGGAAACACCATATATTTT,TRBJ1-3,TRBD1,TRBV6-6,few
CASSLPGTGYRSPLHF,TGTGCCAGCAGCTTGCCCGGGACAGGGTATAGGTCACCCCTCCACTTT,TRBJ1-6,TRBD1,TRBV11-2,.
CATTTSGGAYEQYF,TGTGCCACCACCACTAGCGGGGGAGCATACGAGCAGTACTTC,TRBJ2-7,TRBD2,TRBV28,.
CASSSSGQSGNQPQHF,TGTGCCAGCAGCTCTTCAGGACAGTCTGGGAATCAGCCCCAGCATTTT,TRBJ1-5,.,TRBV7-9,.
CASSFGTTRSNQPQHF,TGTGCCAGCAGCTTTGGGACTACGCGTAGCAATCAGCCCCAGCATTTT,TRBJ1-5,.,TRBV7-9,once
CASSIIGDSPYF,TGTGCCAGTAGTATAATTGGGGACTCCCCGTACTTC,TRBJ2-7,.,TRBV19,few
CASSPSVPVGDVYSPLHF,TGCGCCAGCAGCCCGAGCGTACCCGTAGGGGATGTTTATTCACCCCTCCACTTT,TRBJ1-6,.,TRBV5-1,.
CASSTTSGRAGELFF,TGTGCCAGCAGCACAACTAGCGGACGGGCCGGGGAGCTGTTTTTT,TRBJ2-2,TRBD2,TRBV7-2,once
CASTSSGGRTEAFF,TGCGCCAGCACCTCATCCGGGGGGCGGACTGAAGCTTTCTTT,TRBJ1-1,.,TRBV4-1,few
CASSRQGQVAEAFF,TGTGCCAGCAGTCGACAGGGGCAGGTCGCTGAAGCTTTCTTT,TRBJ1-1,TRBD1,TRBV2,.
CAIKGQDYNEQFF,TGTGCCATCAAAGGACAGGACTACAATGAGCAGTTCTTC,TRBJ2-1,TRBD1,TRBV10-3,.
CASSLLAGAEAFF,TGTGCCAGCAGCTTACTGGCAGGGGCTGAAGCTTTCTTT,TRBJ1-1,.,TRBV7-9,.
CASSPRSGHNSPLHF,TGTGCCAGCAGCCCGCGGTCGGGTCATAATTCACCCCTCCACTTT,TRBJ1-6,.,TRBV5-4,.
CASSRQINEKLFF,TGTGCCAGCAGTCGACAGATCAATGAAAAACTGTTTTTT,TRBJ1-4,.,TRBV7-8,few
CAGGTNQETQYF,TGTGCCGGAGGGACTAACCAAGAGACCCAGTACTTC,TRBJ2-5,TRBD2,TRBV30,few
CASSLDRETQYF,TGTGCCAGCAGCTTGGATCGGGAGACCCAGTACTTC,TRBJ2-5,.,TRBV5-6,.
CAWSVTGGGNQPQHF,TGTGCCTGGAGTGTCACAGGGGGAGGCAATCAGCCCCAGCATTTT,TRBJ1-5,TRBD1,TRBV30,.
CASSKRQGGAEAFF,TGTGCCAGCAGCAAACGACAGGGGGGAGCTGAAGCTTTCTTT,TRBJ1-1,TRBD1,TRBV4-2,few
CAWSDGSLNSPLHF,TGTGCCTGGAGTGATGGGAGCCTAAATTCACCCCTCCACTTT,TRBJ1-6,.,TRBV30,.
CASSVTANTEAFF,TGTGCCAGCAGTGTGACAGCGAACACTGAAGCTTTCTTT,TRBJ1-1,.,TRBV6-1,.
CASRSGGALVEQFF,TGTGCCAGCAGGAGCGGGGGGGCGTTGGTTGAGCAGTTCTTC,TRBJ2-1,TRBD2,TRBV2,.
CSVLTGEKAFF,TGCAGCGTCCTGACAGGGGAAAAAGCTTTCTTT,TRBJ1-1,TRBD1,TRBV29-1,.
CAWSRQDNYGYTF,TGTGCCTGGAGTCGACAGGATAACTATGGCTACACCTTC,TRBJ1-2,.,TRBV30,.
CASSYREGTGLTEAFF,TGTGCCAGCAGTTACCGGGAAGGGACAGGGCTCACTGAAGCTTTCTTT,TRBJ1-1,TRBD1,TRBV6-5,.
CASRDSDRPNYGYTF,TGCGCCAGCAGGGATTCGGACAGGCCGAACTATGGCTACACCTTC,TRBJ1-2,TRBD1,TRBV10-2,few
CASSRTANTEAFF,TGTGCCAGCAGTAGGACAGCTAACACTGAAGCTTTCTTT,TRBJ1-1,.,TRBV6-1,.
CAWTGGMNTEAFF,TGTGCCTGGACAGGGGGAATGAACACTGAAGCTTTCTTT,TRBJ1-1,TRBD1,TRBV30,.
CASSFLAGSSYNEQFF,TGTGCCAGCAGTTTTCTAGCGGGGAGCTCCTACAATGAGCAGTTCTTC,TRBJ2-1,TRBD2,TRBV27,few
CASSQGFNEQFF,TGTGCCAGCAGCCAGGGCTTCAATGAGCAGTTCTTC,TRBJ2-1,.,TRBV6-5,.
CASSREMENGYTF,TGTGCCAGTAGTCGGGAAATGGAAAATGGCTACACCTTC,TRBJ1-2,.,TRBV19,.
CASSRLESNEQFF,TGTGCCAGCAGCCGACTAGAATCCAATGAGCAGTTCTTC,TRBJ2-1,.,TRBV7-2,once
CASSQDIEFVRVGGYTF,TGCGCCAGCAGCCAAGATATTGAATTTGTCAGGGTGGGTGGCTACACCTTC,TRBJ1-2,.,TRBV4-1,.
CAWSVGLASEQFF,TGTGCCTGGAGTGTAGGGCTAGCGAGTGAGCAGTTCTTC,TRBJ2-1,.,TRBV30,few
CASSKGQGTYEQFF,TGTGCCAGTAGTAAGGGACAGGGTACCTATGAGCAGTTCTTC,TRBJ2-1,TRBD1,TRBV19,.
CASSSRVTEAFF,TGTGCCAGCAGTTCCAGGGTGACTGAAGCTTTCTTT,TRBJ1-1,.,TRBV28,few
CASSPQGQGNTEAFF,TGTGCCAGCAGCCCGCAAGGACAGGGTAACACTGAAGCTTTCTTT,TRBJ1-1,TRBD1,TRBV7-8,.
CARIKRQGEETQYF,TGTGCCAGAATCAAGAGACAGGGAGAAGAGACCCAGTACTTC,TRBJ2-5,TRBD1,TRBV5-3,.
CASGPLGGNQPQHF,TGTGCCAGCGGTCCTCTCGGGGGCAATCAGCCCCAGCATTTT,TRBJ1-5,.,TRBV27,few
CASSLGPPQVIPGNTIYF,TGCGCCAGCAGCTTGGGCCCCCCCCAGGTTATCCCTGGAAACACCATATATTTT,TRBJ1-3,.,TRBV5-1,.
CASSLGHRDSRSNTEAFF,TGCGCCAGCAGCTTGGGGCACCGGGACAGCCGGTCGAACACTGAAGCTTTCTTT,TRBJ1-1,TRBD1,TRBV5-1,.